This record looks at one TCR beta chain sequence and its context. Its antigen target is currently unknown. Per-nucleotide qualities are absent, and no much larger clonotype sits a single base away. The method was the immunoSEQ multiplex PCR assay. For the multiplex PCR, a mixture combining 60 forward primers for TCR Vbeta segments and 13 reverse primers for TCR Jbeta segments was used. The CDR3 region of rearranged TCR beta genes was amplified from genomic DNA by a multiplex PCR assay. The amplified TCR beta libraries were sequenced on the Illumina HiSeq System as 87-base-pair reads. As for the authors' bioinformatics: A later analysis tallied around 87 million unique TCR beta chains across the 550 to 850 repertoires, and approximately 12 million of those chains were shared by two or more donors. A nearest-neighbor algorithm error-corrected the raw reads and collapsed the reads into unique sequences, merging closely related sequences to remove PCR and sequencing errors. CDR3 sequences were aligned to IMGT reference sequences to assign V, D and J gene segments. Each retained sequence needed at least a six-nucleotide match to both a V gene segment and a J gene segment. Rearrangements were classified as productive when the CDR3 lacked stop codons and remained in frame with V and J, and all other rearrangements were classified as non-productive. CDR3 was defined by IMGT convention, running from the second conserved V-encoded cysteine to the conserved J-encoded phenylalanine. The earlier analysis of 450 to 750 of the donors excluded any sequence lacking an unambiguous match to a single V gene segment. In an earlier analysis of approximately 590 of the donors, V segments were called functional above 56.7% productive rearrangements and were called segregating when the between-donor standard deviation exceeded 5%. A statistical classification framework was built for diagnosing cytomegalovirus status from the catalog of TCR beta chain sequences. In a later analysis, V and J genes were assigned by comparing TCR nucleotide sequences against IMGT/GENE-DB human TR gene sequences. In a later analysis, CDR3 sequences and most-parsimonious VDJ recombination scenarios were assigned using the TCRdist pipeline. In a later analysis, every TCR beta chain was defined by the combination of its CDR3 amino acid sequence and its V-gene family, and reads without a unique V-gene family were dropped. In a later analysis, several hundred highly shared, low-generation-probability nucleotide sequences were removed to address suspected cross-contamination and a sequencing artifact. A later analysis calculated a clonal expansion index for each public chain from normalized within-repertoire ranks of inferred template counts. Generation probabilities in a later analysis came from a VDJ recombination model fitted to out-of-frame rearrangements, and those results were checked against IGoR. Hypergeometric tests were used in a later analysis to score TCR-TCR, TCR-HLA and TCR-CMV co-occurrence, with a repertoire-size bias correction applied to the TCR pairs. A later analysis estimated false discovery rates by permuting HLA or CMV assignments 20 times. In a later analysis, co-occurring TCRs were grouped using DBSCAN, and TCRdist sequence similarity was added for clustering within HLA-allele-positive subsets. Repertoires with fewer than 30,000 or more than 120,000 public chains, plus five repertoires with anomalous nucleotide sharing, were excluded from co-occurrence clustering. Sourced from immuneACCESS, this table was stored by TCRdb with only in-frame sequences that have V and J called. A share of the clones is absent; for the studies checked, an unresolved V gene accounts for under half, and the remainder has no known explanation. D and trimming come from the DNA, and the V and J calls and clone size come from that table. For this sample the table gives more than 140,000 clones, of which approximately 82% were detected only once. The top ten clones comprise about 3% of the sample.

The trim is 5 bases for V and 1 base for J, with a gap of 15 bases between the germline ends. The germline V gene supplies CDR1 MDHEN and CDR2 SYDVKM. The CDR3 spans 15 residues, from the cysteine through the phenylalanine. The DNA shown is the 45-base CDR3, in frame from base 1. The data are from a study of cytomegalovirus exposure and HLA in healthy donors (TCRdb year 2017). The study in broad terms: An earlier analysis of 587 of the donors reported 276 Gb of sequence data and 117 million unique TCR beta sequences obtained from about 170 million T cells. In a later analysis, previously published TCR beta repertoires from 550 to 750 donors were re-analyzed and high-resolution HLA genotyping was added so that TCR occurrence patterns could be studied. The study aimed to test whether cataloging public T cell receptors could reveal signatures of past pathogen exposure. The study profiled the T cell repertoires of under 850 subjects by immunosequencing and related them to cytomegalovirus serostatus. Every repertoire in the discovery cohort had been generated on one and the same sequencing platform. To predict cytomegalovirus infection status, the study combined high-throughput TCR immunosequencing, statistical association of individual TCRs with disease status, and machine learning. Among roughly 400 genotyped donors of the cohort, an average of about 240,000 unique TCR beta nucleotide sequences was sequenced per donor, of which roughly 18% were non-productive. Besides the first cohort of around 700 subjects, a separate validation cohort made up of roughly 130 different subjects was used. An earlier analysis of around 580 of the donors used high-throughput TCR beta sequencing to judge whether each TCR beta V gene segment behaved as functional or pseudogenic. Among the roughly 410 genotyped donors, 75% to 90% belonged to the genetic ancestry cluster associated with self-reported Caucasian donors. Donor age, sex, ethnicity and CMV serostatus were collected together with the repertoire data. A later genetic analysis used genome-wide SNP genotypes for about 65% of the 666 donors, treating that subset as a discovery cohort. Because of strong linkage in the cohort, roughly five DR-DQ haplotypes were treated as single units for association and clustering. Typing coverage differed by locus: A, B, C, DRB1 and DQB1 were typed in about 620-630 donors, DQA1 in 500 to 550, DPA1 in 600 to 610, and DPB1 in approximately 450. Rather than using new phenotypic data, the later analysis identified candidate immune exposures from TCR beta sequences and from how often those sequences occurred across donors. Approximately 300 gigabases of sequencing data and approximately 92 million unique TCR sequences made up an early release that covered 640 HLA-typed donors. HLA typing covered class I and class II loci at four-digit resolution. The investigation overall reported the following: For the cohort, immune exposure information was limited to CMV serostatus. A group of highly shared sequence variants was considered likely to be a technical artifact of the sequencing pipeline. About 17 rarely observed V segments, including chromosome 9 orphons, were excluded from the earlier analysis of approximately 500 of the donors because counts were too low. HLA typing was unavailable for some donors at each locus, so association tests used only the typed subset. Linkage disequilibrium might explain the correlated functional status among segregating V segments, but an unknown experimental factor could not be ruled out. When HLA alleles, especially DR and DQ, strongly co-occurred, attributing TCR associations to individual alleles was difficult. Some IMGT-functional V segments, including TRBV6-2 and TRBV6-3, could not be distinguished by the 87-base-pair reads and were therefore excluded. A later analysis found that most CMV-associated TCR beta chains appeared HLA-restricted, with HLA associations seemingly driven largely by CMV exposure. In both the original and validation cohorts, the classifier was reported to diagnose cytomegalovirus status with high specificity and sensitivity. A later analysis associated 17,000 or so TCR beta sequences with specific HLA alleles at a false discovery rate of 0.05. Across donors, most TCR sequences were observed very rarely, whereas some public TCRs were present in many individuals. Only TCR beta chains were sequenced in this cohort, and the absence of alpha or paired-chain data limited detectable features. In a later analysis, TCR association rates were found to vary across HLA loci, with the most associated TCRs seen for DRB1 alleles and the fewest for HLA-C alleles. A later analysis found that HLA-associated TCR beta chains were more clonally expanded and had lower generation probabilities than equally common non-associated chains. In a later genetic analysis, fewer N-insertions in productive TCRs were reported among donors in an Asian-associated ancestry cluster than the approximately 630-donor mean. In an earlier analysis of some 640 of the donors, most TCR beta V segments were observed in productive rearrangements about 90% or about 30% of the time, broadly matching IMGT annotations. An association between a missense DCLRE1C variant and V-gene and J-gene trimming of TCR beta chains was found in a later genetic analysis and replicated in an independent cohort. A further reported finding was that TCR beta sequences accurately predicted the HLA-A and HLA-B alleles for most subjects in the first cohort. The study listed 170 or so TCR beta chains as associated with cytomegalovirus. The presence/absence analyses assumed that sequencing depth was roughly uniform across donors, and that assumption may not be true. The authors suggested that the approach could potentially be extended to other disease states and immunological phenotypes. In vitro tests confirmed that a few of the cytomegalovirus-associated TCR beta chains recognize cytomegalovirus antigens. A later analysis reported that several top co-occurrence clusters appeared linked to parvovirus B19, influenza, CMV and Epstein-Barr virus.

The cohort was made up of about 610 healthy bone marrow donors. Cohort members were all nominally healthy when sampled, although unrecorded immune exposures were likely present. The donor tested CMV seronegative, placing the donor among the 350 or so seronegative members of the cohort. Every donor gave a peripheral blood sample, and the peripheral blood mononuclear cells from that sample were used for TCR beta sequencing. Genomic DNA extraction from the blood cell samples was performed with the Qiagen DNeasy Blood Extraction Kit. The TCR was taken from a man in his forties in good health and CMV-seronegative. Recombination linked TRBV28 to TRBJ2-7, with a tentative D gene TRBD1 over 6 matching bases. Input material: PBMCs. The CDR3 region reads CASSPGTRGSYEQYF. The bases read TGTGCCAGCAGTCCCGGGACAAGGGGGTCCTACGAGCAGTACTTC.